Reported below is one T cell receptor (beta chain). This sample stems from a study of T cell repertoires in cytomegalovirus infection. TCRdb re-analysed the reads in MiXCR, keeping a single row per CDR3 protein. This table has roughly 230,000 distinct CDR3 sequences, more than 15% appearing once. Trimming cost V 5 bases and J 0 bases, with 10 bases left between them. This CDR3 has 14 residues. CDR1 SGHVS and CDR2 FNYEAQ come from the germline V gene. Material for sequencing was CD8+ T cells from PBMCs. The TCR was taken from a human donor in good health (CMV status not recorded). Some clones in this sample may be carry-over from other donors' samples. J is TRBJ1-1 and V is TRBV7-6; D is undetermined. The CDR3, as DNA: TGTGCCAGCAGCCCCGCAGCGATGAACACTGAAGCTTTCTTT. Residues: CASSPAAMNTEAFF. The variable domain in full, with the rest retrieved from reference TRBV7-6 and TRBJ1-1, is GAGVSQSPRYKVTKRGQDVALRCDPISGHVSLYWYRQALGQGPEFLTYFNYEAQQDKSGLPNDRFSAERPEGSISTLTIQRTEQRDSAMYRCASSPAAMNTEAFFGQGTRLTVV.